This TCR beta chain was captured in a study of response to subunit inactivated influenza vaccine. CDR3 size: 16 residues. V was cut by 6 bases and J by 5 bases, with 23 bases left in between. Germline V gene data show CDR1 as SQVTM and CDR2 as ANQGSEA. TCRdb redid the calling of the RT-PCR reads with MiXCR, one entry per CDR3 protein. The sample has about 570,000 distinct CDR3 sequences, approximately 10% seen once. These sequences were also reported in another study, on T cells expressing NK-cell markers. As reported in that work: Production of TCR beta cDNA relied on 5'RACE template switching with UMIs. Dominant NKG2C+ clonotype frequencies of roughly 1.0-7.5% of CD8+ T cells were measured in about 6 donors.

The chain combines TRBV29-1 with TRBJ2-1; D unresolved. Specimen: PBMCs from blood, collected on the day of vaccination. The TCR was taken from a man aged 45 to 65 who received an inactivated influenza vaccine. The CDR3 here is CSVKIVAPTWDNEQFF. The CDR3 nucleotides are TGCAGCGTCAAGATAGTTGCGCCGACTTGGGACAATGAGCAGTTCTTC.